Listed below are T cell receptor beta chains from one sample, sequenced in a study of blood T cell repertoires in COVID-19. Sequencing was performed with immunoSEQ multiplex PCR; in TCRdb, only in-frame clones are kept and a portion is missing. The sample contains about 29,000 clones, 89% of which appear only once. The sample consisted of peripheral blood. Source of these receptors: a human donor in a cohort sampled during active COVID-19. Both conserved end residues are part of each CDR3. The D gene is left open where the match is weak. Clone size is shown for a subset of rows, as once, few, many or a class of expanded clone.

clone_size cdr3_length j_call d_call v_call cdr3_nt cdr3_aa
- 16 TRBJ2-3 TRBD2 TRBV7-9 TGTGCCAGCACCTTTCGTAGCGGGGGGGCCGAAGATACGCAGTATTTT CASTFRSGGAEDTQYF
- 14 TRBJ2-7 - TRBV6-5 TGTGCCAGCACCATAGGGGGGGGCGCGTACGAGCAGTACTTC CASTIGGGAYEQYF
- 14 TRBJ2-5 TRBD2 TRBV2 TGTGCCAGCAGTGACCCTAGCGGGGGACAGACCCAGTACTTC CASSDPSGGQTQYF
- 15 TRBJ2-6 - TRBV6-5 TGTGCCAGCCAGAAATTTCTCTCTGGGGCCAACGTCCTGACTTTC CASQKFLSGANVLTF
- 14 TRBJ2-7 - TRBV3-1/TRBV3-2 TGTGCCAGCAGCCCCAAACAGAGCACCTACGAGCAGTACTTC CASSPKQSTYEQYF
- 12 TRBJ2-7 - TRBV5-1 TGCGCCAGCAGCTTGGGGTCAGGGGAGCAGTACTTC CASSLGSGEQYF
- 15 TRBJ1-4 - TRBV6-5 TGTGCCAGCAGCCACGCCGTTGCCGGTGGTGAAAAACTGTTTTTT CASSHAVAGGEKLFF
- 15 TRBJ2-7 - TRBV2 TGTGCCAGCACTAAAACGTTTCTTCTGGCGGGGGAGCAGTACTTC CASTKTFLLAGEQYF
- 12 TRBJ1-4 - TRBV19 TGTGCCAGTAGAAGCAGAGGTGAAAAACTGTTTTTT CASRSRGEKLFF
- 14 TRBJ1-4 - TRBV19 TGTGCCAGTAACCCACAGCGGTCTAATGAAAAACTGTTTTTT CASNPQRSNEKLFF
- 16 TRBJ2-7 - TRBV7-2 TGTGCCAGCAGTTTCGGACAGGGAGGGGAGGGGTACGAGCAGTACTTC CASSFGQGGEGYEQYF
- 16 TRBJ2-3 TRBD1 TRBV5-1 TGCGCCAGCAATTACCCGGGGCAGGGGGCAACAGATACGCAGTATTTT CASNYPGQGATDTQYF
once 18 TRBJ2-1 - TRBV21-1 TGTGCCAGCAGCACGGGGACTAGCGGGGGCCAAAACAACAATGAGCAGTTCTTC CASSTGTSGGQNNNEQFF
- 16 TRBJ1-6 - TRBV7-2 TGTGCCAGCAGCTTAACCTCGACAGGTTATAATTCACCCCTCCACTTT CASSLTSTGYNSPLHF
- 14 TRBJ2-1 TRBD2 TRBV5-1 TGCGCCAGCAGCCGTTCTAGCGGGGGGTTCGAGCAGTTCTTC CASSRSSGGFEQFF
- 15 TRBJ2-1 - TRBV9 TGTGCCAGCAGCCCCCGGGGTGCGGAGTACAATGAGCAGTTCTTC CASSPRGAEYNEQFF
- 14 TRBJ2-7 - TRBV3-1/TRBV3-2 TGTGCCAGCAGCCAAGGGCCAGGAGGGCCAGGGCAGTACTTC CASSQGPGGPGQYF
once 16 TRBJ2-3 TRBD2 TRBV7-9 TGTGCCAGCAGCTTAGATTCCCTCGGGGGGGCAGATACGCAGTATTTT CASSLDSLGGADTQYF
once 13 TRBJ1-5 - TRBV24-1 TGTGCCACCAGTGGTTGGGGAGAACAGCCCCAGCATTTT CATSGWGEQPQHF
- 16 TRBJ1-3 TRBD1 TRBV15 TGTGCCACCAGCAGAGACAACAGGGGATACGGAAACACCATATATTTT CATSRDNRGYGNTIYF
- 15 TRBJ2-3 - TRBV4-3 TGCGCCAGCAGCCAAGAGAGACAGGTCACAGATACGCAGTATTTT CASSQERQVTDTQYF
- 15 TRBJ2-3 - TRBV19 TGTGCCAGTAGTATTGGACCGGGAGGCACAGATACGCAGTATTTT CASSIGPGGTDTQYF
- 14 TRBJ1-2 TRBD1 TRBV6-2/TRBV6-3 TGTGCCAGCAGTGCCCCGGGACAGGGGGATGGCTACACCTTC CASSAPGQGDGYTF
- 14 TRBJ1-1 - TRBV9 TGTGCCAGCAGCGTAGGACAGAGGAACACTGAAGCTTTCTTT CASSVGQRNTEAFF
- 15 TRBJ2-7 TRBD1 TRBV5-1 TGCGCCAGCAGCACAGGGACCGGGACAGGCTACGAGCAGTACTTC CASSTGTGTGYEQYF
- 15 TRBJ1-4 TRBD1 TRBV6-6 TGTGCCAGCAGTTACTCGCAAGGGACAGCTGAAAAACTGTTTTTT CASSYSQGTAEKLFF
- 14 TRBJ2-7 - TRBV5-6 TGTGCCAGCAGCAAAGCGGGTTGGGCCTACGAGCAGTACTTC CASSKAGWAYEQYF
few 14 TRBJ1-1 - TRBV9 TGTGCCAGCAGCGTCGACAGCAGAGACACTGAAGCTTTCTTT CASSVDSRDTEAFF
- 14 TRBJ1-1 - TRBV7-9 TGTGCCAGCAGCTTAGGGATAGGGCGGGATGAAGCTTTCTTT CASSLGIGRDEAFF
- 16 TRBJ1-2 TRBD1 TRBV4-2 TGTGCCAGCAGCCAAGGGGGGGACAGGGTGGGTCATGGCTACACCTTC CASSQGGDRVGHGYTF
- 17 TRBJ2-1 TRBD2 TRBV7-2 TGTGCCAGCAGCTTAAGACTAGCGGGGGTAGGCTACAATGAGCAGTTCTTC CASSLRLAGVGYNEQFF
- 15 TRBJ2-3 - TRBV30 TGTGCCTGGAGCCCGGGGGGCACTATAGGAGGTACGCAGTATTTT CAWSPGGTIGGTQYF
- 14 TRBJ1-2 - TRBV7-9 TGTGCCAGCAGCTCCCCCGCTCGTGTGGGCGGCTACACCTTC CASSSPARVGGYTF
- 17 TRBJ2-3 TRBD2 TRBV13 TGTGCCAGCAGCTTAGGCCGTTGGGGGGGGTCCACAGATACGCAGTATTTT CASSLGRWGGSTDTQYF
- 19 TRBJ2-1 - TRBV11-2 TGTGCCAGCAGCCCCGGGAGGACAGCCCCCGGGGCTAGATACAATGAGCAGTTCTTC CASSPGRTAPGARYNEQFF
- 17 TRBJ2-7 TRBD2 TRBV6-2/TRBV6-3 TGTGCCAGCAGCCCAGGACTAGCGGCCTCGAGCTCCTACGAGCAGTACTTC CASSPGLAASSSYEQYF
- 13 TRBJ2-3 - TRBV2 TGTGCCAGCAGTGCCCGCGGGCCGGATACGCAGTATTTT CASSARGPDTQYF
- 13 TRBJ1-2 - TRBV7-9 TGTGCCAGCAGCTTTGACAGCAACTATGGCTACACCTTC CASSFDSNYGYTF
- 18 TRBJ2-2 TRBD2 TRBV24-1 TGTGCCACCAGTGATCCACCTGGGCGGGGGGAGAACACCGGGGAGCTGTTTTTT CATSDPPGRGENTGELFF
- 14 TRBJ1-2 - TRBV30 TGTGCCTGGATCTTCGGCAGGGCTAAAGGTGGCTACACCTTC CAWIFGRAKGGYTF
- 13 TRBJ2-3 - TRBV3-1/TRBV3-2 TGTGCCAGCAGCCAAGTGGAGAAAGATACGCAGTATTTT CASSQVEKDTQYF
- 16 TRBJ2-2 - TRBV3-1/TRBV3-2 TGTGCCAGCAGCCAAGATCACGGCAGGGTGGCCGGGGAGCTGTTTTTT CASSQDHGRVAGELFF
- 14 TRBJ2-5 TRBD1 TRBV5-1 TGCGCCAGCAGTTCAGGGGGCTCCCAAGAGACCCAGTACTTC CASSSGGSQETQYF
- 13 TRBJ2-3 - TRBV29-1 TGCAGCGTAGCGCCCCGCCTCCTAGATACGCAGTATTTT CSVAPRLLDTQYF
- 18 TRBJ2-5 TRBD2 TRBV5-1 TGCGCCAGCAGCTCCCAGCCCGGGACTAGACGGATAGAAGAGACCCAGTACTTC CASSSQPGTRRIEETQYF
- 12 TRBJ2-7 TRBD1 TRBV11-2 TGTGCCAGCAGCCACAACAGGGGCGAGCAGTACTTC CASSHNRGEQYF
- 14 TRBJ2-2 - TRBV4-1 TGCGCCAGCAGCCGCCCAGGTGGCACCGGGGAGCTGTTTTTT CASSRPGGTGELFF
- 14 TRBJ2-3 TRBD2 TRBV29-1 TGCAGCGTGCTAGCGGGGGGGCCCAAAGATACGCAGTATTTT CSVLAGGPKDTQYF
- 16 TRBJ2-1 TRBD2 TRBV7-2 TGTGCCAGCAGCTTAGCGTACCTAGCGGGGGCGAATGAGCAGTTCTTC CASSLAYLAGANEQFF